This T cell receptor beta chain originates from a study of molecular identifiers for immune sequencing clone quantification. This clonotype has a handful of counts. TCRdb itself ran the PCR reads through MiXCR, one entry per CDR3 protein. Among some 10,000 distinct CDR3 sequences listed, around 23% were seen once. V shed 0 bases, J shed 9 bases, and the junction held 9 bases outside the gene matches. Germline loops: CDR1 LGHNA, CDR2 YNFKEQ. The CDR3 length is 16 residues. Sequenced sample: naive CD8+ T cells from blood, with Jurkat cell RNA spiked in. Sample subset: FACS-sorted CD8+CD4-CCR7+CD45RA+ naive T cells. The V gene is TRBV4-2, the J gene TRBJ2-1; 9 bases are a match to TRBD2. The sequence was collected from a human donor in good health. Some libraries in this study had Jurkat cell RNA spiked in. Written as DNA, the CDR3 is TGTGCCAGCAGCCAAGAGCTAGCGGGGCTACTTTTTGAGCAGTTCTTC. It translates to CASSQELAGLLFEQFF.